This TCR beta chain appears in the sequencing data of a study of blood T cell repertoires in COVID-19. Study background: Samples of COVID-19 (acute and convalescent) were obtained from the United States, Italy and Spain. PBMCs, B-cell-depleted T cells, or T cells were the source of the cDNA or gDNA that made up the material.

This clone was seen once. Trimming at V came to 0 bases and at J to 8 bases, leaving 7 bases not matched to a gene. Germline CDR1 reads LGHDT; CDR2 reads YNNKEL (reference sequence). CDR3 size: 16 residues. In the original workflow: The assay estimated nucleated cells by amplifying reference gene primers. The data were produced by immunoSEQ multiplex PCR, yet TCRdb's version contains in-frame clones alone and is incomplete. That table furnishes V, J and clone size, whereas the DNA furnished D and trimming. The data contain about 400,000 clones, roughly 91% of them singletons. The sample comprised peripheral blood. The chain links TRBV3-1 (or the pseudogene TRBV3-2) to TRBJ2-4; TRBD2 matches at 10 bases. The TCR comes from a woman in her 30s with acute or convalescent COVID-19. For the CDR3, the DNA is TGTGCCAGCAGCCAAGACCCACTAGCGGGGAATCACATTCAGTACTTC. This codes for CASSQDPLAGNHIQYF.